Below are 5 T cell receptor beta chains sequenced from a single sample in a study of regulatory and conventional T cells in RAG deficiency (TCRdb year 2017). The method behind the library was the immunoSEQ multiplex PCR assay. What TCRdb holds here is the immuneACCESS table cut down to in-frame rearrangements. Part of the clones is not present; checked against another copy, under half of the missing clones reflect an unresolved V gene, and the others are unexplained. In all, the sample holds some 31,000 clones, and roughly 96% of those were seen once. Under 0.2% of the sample is held by the ten biggest clonotypes. Before genomic DNA extraction, conventional CD4+ T cells were purified from blood as CD25-low CD127-high cells. These data are also associated with another study on regulatory T cells. The second paper states: For the multiplex PCR, 52 forward TRBV primers and 13 reverse TRBJ primers were used, and amplification bias was corrected with both assay-based and computational methods.

Sequenced sample: CD25- CD4+ T cells sorted from blood. These receptors all come from a human donor in good health.

The chain carries TRBV10-1 and TRBJ2-1; D ambiguous. Looked up from germline, CDR1 is WNHNN and CDR2 is SYGVQD (reference sequence). The CDR3 totals 16 residues. Trimming stripped 3 bases from V and 5 bases from J, with 17 bases between. CDR3 sequence reads: CASSDVAALGDNEQFF. Here the CDR3 DNA reads TGCGCCAGCAGTGATGTGGCCGCCCTAGGAGACAATGAGCAGTTCTTC.

The J gene is TRBJ1-1, the V gene TRBV9; tentatively, D is TRBD1 (5 bases). The CDR3 has 13 residues. CDR1 and CDR2 from the germline V gene are SGDLS and YYNGEE. Trimming took 3 bases from V and 4 from J, leaving 10 bases between them. The CDR3 nucleotides are TGTGCCAGCAGCGACCTAGGGGCCACTGAAGCTTTCTTT. It codes for CASSDLGATEAFF.

The chain combines TRBV19 with TRBJ2-7; 10 bases line up with TRBD1. The germline V gene has CDR1 LNHDA and CDR2 SQIVND (reference sequence). The CDR3 runs to 15 residues. Trimming took 5 bases from V and 2 from J; bases not matched to a gene: 6. The CDR3 spells CASSSPGTGAYEQYF. The DNA for the CDR3 is TGTGCCAGTAGTTCGCCCGGGACAGGGGCCTACGAGCAGTACTTC.

This chain uses TRBV7-9 with TRBJ1-2, with 9 bases aligning to TRBD1. Germline V lookup: CDR1 SEHNR, CDR2 FQNEAQ (reference sequence). The ends lost 0 bases at V and 4 bases at J; junction bases unmatched: 3. The CDR3 sequence is 15 residues long. CDR3: CASSLAGTGPYGYTF. CDR3 bases: TGTGCCAGCAGCTTAGCCGGGACAGGGCCCTATGGCTACACCTTC.

V usage is TRBV19 and J usage is TRBJ1-5, with a weak D call TRBD1 (6 bases). The V gene's germline CDR1 is LNHDA and CDR2 SQIVND (reference sequence). The CDR3 runs to 16 residues. V was trimmed by 5 bases and J by 3 bases, leaving 17 bases between them. Here the CDR3 reads CASSPRTAEFNQPQHF. In DNA form, the CDR3 reads TGTGCCAGTAGTCCAAGGACAGCCGAATTCAATCAGCCCCAGCATTTT.